The clone carrying this T cell receptor beta chain was recorded at least ten times. CDR1 and CDR2 from the germline V gene are SQVTM and ANQGSEA. Trimming stripped 2 bases from V and 4 bases from J, with 11 bases between. The CDR3 spans 13 residues. The data were taken from a study of read filtering for tumor transcriptome and immune sequencing. Molecular barcoded adaptors covering alpha/delta and beta/gamma chains were used on 400 to 450 ng RNA. TCRdb reprocessed the reads with MiXCR, giving one entry per CDR3 protein. The table shows 35,000 to 40,000 distinct CDR3 sequences, with about an eighth occurring only once.

The V gene is TRBV29-1, the J gene TRBJ1-1, with a weak D call TRBD1 (6 bases). The sample taken for sequencing was a population of CD138-negative cells sorted from bone marrow. This TCR derives from a donor at least 40 years old with multiple myeloma. The CDR3 coding sequence is TGCAGCGTTGAAAGTCAAGGGGGCACTGAAGCTTTCTTT. Protein sequence: CSVESQGGTEAFF.